The 15 T cell receptor beta chains given below trace back to one sample, sequenced in a study of OX40 agonist ivuxolimab in advanced cancers. Assay: immunoSEQ multiplex PCR; the TCRdb copy retains only in-frame clones and omits some. The data contain some 90,000 clones, about 89% of them singletons. Source: CD4+ or CD8+ T cells sorted from blood, taken in a trial of the OX40 agonist ivuxolimab. The receptors stem from an adult with an advanced solid tumor such as melanoma, head and neck, liver or kidney cancer.

The chain employs TRBV11-3 and TRBJ2-3; no definite D call. Per the germline V gene, CDR1 is SGHNT and CDR2 is YENEEA. This CDR3 comprises 14 residues. Trimming pared 0 bases from V and 3 bases from J, leaving 7 bases between. CDR3 bases: TGTGCCAGCAGCTTAGAAGGGATAACAGATACGCAGTATTTT. Residues: CASSLEGITDTQYF.

The count of this clone is one. The chain combines TRBV7-9 with TRBJ1-2, with D hard to call. CDR3 size: 13 residues. Looked up from germline, CDR1 is SEHNR and CDR2 is FQNEAQ (reference sequence). V was shortened by 2 bases and J by 8 bases, with 12 bases between the two germline ends. The CDR3 spells CASSLSSPGGYTF. The CDR3 region has the DNA TGTGCCAGCAGCTTATCGTCCCCGGGGGGCTACACCTTC.

The chain has TRBV5-1 and TRBJ2-7; TRBD1 agrees at 11 bases. The junction had 4 bases not matched to a gene; V was cut back by 5 bases and J by 3 bases. CDR1 is SGHRS and CDR2 is YFSETQ in the germline V gene. The CDR3 loop spans 14 amino acids. The CDR3 sequence: CASSPGQGVYEQYF. CDR3 in DNA: TGCGCCAGCAGTCCGGGACAGGGGGTCTACGAGCAGTACTTC.

The chain joins TRBV19 to TRBJ1-2; tentatively, D is TRBD1 (5 bases). The CDR3 has 14 residues. CDR1 is LNHDA, CDR2 SQIVND, per germline (reference sequence). Trimming took 4 bases from V and 4 from J, leaving 13 bases between them. The CDR3 loop is CASSKGLTVYGYTF. The CDR3 nucleotides read TGTGCCAGTAGTAAGGGTTTGACAGTCTATGGCTACACCTTC.

About this clone: Other nucleotide sequences in the sample specify the same CDR3. J is TRBJ2-2 and V is TRBV9; the D gene is possibly TRBD2 (5 bases). Trimming took off 0 bases at V and 1 base at J, with 10 bases between the two ends. CDR1 SGDLS and CDR2 YYNGEE come from the germline V gene. The CDR3 covers 16 residues. For the CDR3, the DNA is TGTGCCAGCAGCGTAGGTCTAGCAGGGAACACCGGGGAGCTGTTTTTT. Its translation: CASSVGLAGNTGELFF.

The chain carries TRBV18 and TRBJ2-7; weak D call: TRBD1 (5 bases). CDR3 size: 12 residues. Germline-derived CDR1 and CDR2 are KGHSH and LQKENI. Trimming took off 2 bases at V and 4 bases at J, with 6 bases between the two ends. The CDR3 region has the DNA TGTGCCAGCTCACCAGGGGCTTACGAGCAGTACGTC. Translation gives CASSPGAYEQYV.

This clone was detected only once. The genes are TRBV6-4 and TRBJ2-3, with D possibly matching TRBD2 (6 bases). Germline V gives CDR1 MRHNA, CDR2 SNTAGT. Trimming removed 3 bases at V and 4 bases at J, with 14 bases between. The CDR3 sequence is 15 residues long. The CDR3 DNA reads TGTGCCAGCAGTGAGGACGGGAGCATTTCAGATACGCAGTATTTT. Translation: CASSEDGSISDTQYF.

The rearrangement uses TRBV11-2 and TRBJ2-7; 7 nucleotides line up with TRBD2. The CDR3 contains 13 residues. Germline loops: CDR1 SGHAT, CDR2 FQNNGV. J lost 9 bases, V lost 1 base, and 6 bases had no gene match. This CDR3 is CASSLGGGFGQYF. For the CDR3, the DNA is TGTGCCAGCAGCTTAGGGGGGGGATTCGGGCAGTACTTC.

The chain joins TRBV27 to TRBJ1-1, with a possible D match to TRBD1 (5 bases). The CDR3 sequence is 15 residues long. Germline assignment: CDR1 MNHEY and CDR2 SMNVEV (reference sequence). Trimming left V 8 bases short and J 6 bases short, with 22 bases between. The CDR3 DNA reads TGTGCCAGCTGGGGGGGATTTGGGCCGGGCGCTGAAGCTTTCTTT. It is translated as CASWGGFGPGAEAFF.

This chain links TRBV11-3 with TRBJ1-1; weak D call: TRBD1 (6 bases). This CDR3 is 17 amino acids long. Trimming removed 1 base from V and 3 bases from J, with 18 bases in between. CDR1 is SGHNT, CDR2 YENEEA, per germline. DNA for the CDR3: TGTGCCAGCAGCTTAGGAGGCAGGCCTAGGGGGGACACTGAAGCTTTCTTT. Residues: CASSLGGRPRGDTEAFF.

V is TRBV10-3 and J is TRBJ2-1, with 10 bases identical to TRBD2. V was pared by 8 bases and J by 8 bases, with 15 bases of the junction left unmatched. Germline CDR1 reads ENHRY; CDR2 reads SYGVKD. The CDR3 is 16 amino acids. CDR3 protein: CAIREGSGRVIHEQFF. Here the CDR3 DNA reads TGTGCCATCCGAGAAGGAAGCGGGAGGGTGATACATGAGCAGTTCTTC.

The chain employs TRBV5-1 and TRBJ2-7, with D maybe TRBD1 (6 bases). There are 12 residues in the CDR3. V gave up 4 bases and J gave up 3 bases, with 8 bases separating them. Per germline, CDR1 SGHRS and CDR2 YFSETQ. The chain's CDR3 is CASSMDSYEQYF. The CDR3 DNA reads as TGCGCCAGCAGCATGGACAGCTACGAGCAGTACTTC.

This clone occurred a few times. The chain couples TRBV28 to TRBJ2-5; possibly TRBD1 for D (6 bases). V gave up 5 bases and J gave up 1 base, with 14 bases separating them. The CDR3 is 15 amino acids. The germline V gene encodes CDR1 MDHEN and CDR2 SYDVKM. The CDR3 loop is CASSRDNGAQETQYF. CDR3 DNA: TGTGCCAGCAGTAGGGACAACGGGGCCCAAGAGACCCAGTACTTC.

This clone was recorded only once. The chain links TRBV15 to TRBJ2-7, with 9 bases fitting TRBD1. Germline CDR1 and CDR2: LNHNV and YYDKDF (reference sequence). The CDR3 length is 15 residues. V was pared by 4 bases and J by 3 bases, with 7 bases of the junction left unmatched. CDR3 sequence reads: CATSTRTGANYEQYF. The CDR3 coding sequence is TGTGCCACCAGCACTAGGACAGGGGCGAACTACGAGCAGTACTTC.

This clone was recorded once. This chain connects TRBV28 to TRBJ1-1; 8 bases map to TRBD1. Per the germline V gene, CDR1 is MDHEN and CDR2 is SYDVKM. The CDR3 sequence is 15 residues long. Losses at the gene ends were 5 bases for V and 5 bases for J; bases not matched to a gene: 10. CDR3 bases: TGTGCCAGCAGTCAAACAGGGGGGATCTTTACTGAAGCTTTCTTT. Translation: CASSQTGGIFTEAFF.